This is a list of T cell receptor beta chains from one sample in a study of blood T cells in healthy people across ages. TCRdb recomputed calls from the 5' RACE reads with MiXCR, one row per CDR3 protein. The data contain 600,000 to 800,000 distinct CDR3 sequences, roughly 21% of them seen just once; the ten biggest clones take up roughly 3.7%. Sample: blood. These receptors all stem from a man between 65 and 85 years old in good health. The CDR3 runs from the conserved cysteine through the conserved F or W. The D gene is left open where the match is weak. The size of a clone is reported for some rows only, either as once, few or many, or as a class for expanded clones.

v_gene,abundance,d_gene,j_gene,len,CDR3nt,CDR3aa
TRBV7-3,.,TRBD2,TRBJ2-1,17,TGTGCCAGCAGCTTAGTGGCGACTAGCGGATCCTACAATGAGCAGTTCTTC,CASSLVATSGSYNEQFF
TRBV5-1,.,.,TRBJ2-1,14,TGCGCCAGCAGCTGGTCAGCGGCTAACAATGAGCAGTTCTTC,CASSWSAANNEQFF
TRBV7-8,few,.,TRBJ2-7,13,TGTGCCAGCAGCTTAGCACCCGGGGTCGAGCAGTACTTC,CASSLAPGVEQYF
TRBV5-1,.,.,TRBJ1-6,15,TGCGCCAGCAGCAGCGGGCACCAGGGTAATTCACCCCTCCACTTT,CASSSGHQGNSPLHF
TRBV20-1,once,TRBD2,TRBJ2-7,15,TGCAGTGCTAGAGACGGTAGCGGGTCGTCCTACGAGCAGTACTTC,CSARDGSGSSYEQYF
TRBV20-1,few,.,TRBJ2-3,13,TGCAGTGCTAGAGTTGAGGGGGCAGATACGCAGTATTTT,CSARVEGADTQYF
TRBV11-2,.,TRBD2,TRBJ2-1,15,TGTGCCAGCAGCTTCCCGGGACTAGGGCGGAATGCGCAGTTCTTC,CASSFPGLGRNAQFF
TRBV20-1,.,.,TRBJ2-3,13,TGCAGTGCTTTAAGGGGAAAGAGTGATACGCAGTATTTT,CSALRGKSDTQYF
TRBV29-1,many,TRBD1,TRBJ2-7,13,TGCAGCGTTGCCGGACAGGGCACCTACGAGCAGTACTTC,CSVAGQGTYEQYF
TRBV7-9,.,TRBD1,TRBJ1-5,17,TGTGCCAGCAGCTTCACCGGGACAGGGGGGTGGAATCAGCCCCAGCATTTT,CASSFTGTGGWNQPQHF
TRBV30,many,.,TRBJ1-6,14,TGTGCCTGGAGGGAGTTCGCCGAATCATCACCCCTCCACTTT,CAWREFAESSPLHF
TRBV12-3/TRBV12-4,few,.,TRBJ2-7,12,TGTGCCAGCTCCTCCCGGTTCGGCGAGCAGTACTTC,CASSSRFGEQYF
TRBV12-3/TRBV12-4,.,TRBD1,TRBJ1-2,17,TGTGCCAGCAGTTTAGCGCCTTCTTCGACAGGGAACTATGGCTACACCTTC,CASSLAPSSTGNYGYTF
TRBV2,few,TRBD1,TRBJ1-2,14,TGTGCCACCAATCTGGACAGGGGGCCCAGTGGCTACACCTTC,CATNLDRGPSGYTF
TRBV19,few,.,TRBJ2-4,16,TGTGCCAGTAGTGGGACGGGGAATTTAGCCAAAAACATTCAGTACTTC,CASSGTGNLAKNIQYF
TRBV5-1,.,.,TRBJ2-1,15,TGCGCCAGCAACTTAGCCGTTATGGACTACAATGAGCAGTTCTTC,CASNLAVMDYNEQFF
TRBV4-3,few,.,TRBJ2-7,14,TGCGCCAGCAGCCAAGATGGGGCGGACGGGGAGCAGTACTTC,CASSQDGADGEQYF
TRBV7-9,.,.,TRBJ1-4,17,TGTGCCAGCAGCTTCATCAGGGAGATGGCAACTAATGAAAAACTGTTTTTT,CASSFIREMATNEKLFF
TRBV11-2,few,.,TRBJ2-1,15,TGTGCCAGCAGCTTAGGGGGAACTCGGGACAATGAGCAGTTCTTC,CASSLGGTRDNEQFF
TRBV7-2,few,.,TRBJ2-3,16,TGTGCCAGCAGCTTAGGGTCAGGGCGGCCGGGAGATACGCAGTATTTT,CASSLGSGRPGDTQYF
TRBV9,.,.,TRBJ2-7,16,TGTGCCAGCAGCGTAGGAGGTGTCCCGGCAGAAGGCGAGCAGTACTTC,CASSVGGVPAEGEQYF
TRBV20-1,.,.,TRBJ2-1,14,TGCAGTGCTAGACCTCCCTATTATGACAATGAGCAGCTCTTC,CSARPPYYDNEQLF
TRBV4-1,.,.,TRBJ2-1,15,TGCGCCAGCAGCCAAGTCCTGGGACCGGAGGGTGAGCAGTTCTTC,CASSQVLGPEGEQFF
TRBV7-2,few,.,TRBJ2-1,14,TGTGCCAGCAGCTTAGGAGGGGGAGGGCCGATCCAGTTCTTC,CASSLGGGGPIQFF
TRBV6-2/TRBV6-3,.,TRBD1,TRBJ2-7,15,TGTGCCAGCAGTTGGGACAGGGGGCTTTCCTACGAGCAGTACTTC,CASSWDRGLSYEQYF
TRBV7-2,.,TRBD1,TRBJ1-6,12,TGTGCCAGCAGCTTAACAGGGGGGTCCCTCCACTTT,CASSLTGGSLHF
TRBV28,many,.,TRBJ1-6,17,TGTGCCAGCAGTAATCTCAAGGTGGACTCCTATAATTCACCCCTCCACTTT,CASSNLKVDSYNSPLHF
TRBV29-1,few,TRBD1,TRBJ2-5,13,TGCAGCTCGGACAGGGCCCCCCAAGAGACCCAGTACTTC,CSSDRAPQETQYF
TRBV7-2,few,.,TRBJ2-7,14,TGTGCCAGCAGCGCCTACGGGGGCTCCTACGAGCAGTACTTC,CASSAYGGSYEQYF
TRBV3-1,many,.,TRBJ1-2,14,TGTGCCAGCAGCCAAGAACGAGGGGCAGGCGGCTACACCTTC,CASSQERGAGGYTF
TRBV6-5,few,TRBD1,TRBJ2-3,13,TGTGCCAGCGGCAGGGGGATCTCAGATACGCAGTATTTT,CASGRGISDTQYF
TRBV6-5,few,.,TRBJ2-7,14,TGTGCCAGCAGTTACAGGGAATTGGGGTACGAGCAGTACTTC,CASSYRELGYEQYF
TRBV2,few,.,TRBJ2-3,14,TGTGCCAGCCACGCAGACAGCCACACAGATACGCAGTATTTT,CASHADSHTDTQYF
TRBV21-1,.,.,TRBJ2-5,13,TGTGCCAGCAGCAACCATTACCAAGAGACCCAGTACTTC,CASSNHYQETQYF
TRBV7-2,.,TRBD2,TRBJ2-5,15,TGTGCCAGCAGCCCCGTGGCGGGGGGCCTGAAGACCCAGTACTTC,CASSPVAGGLKTQYF
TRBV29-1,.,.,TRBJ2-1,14,TGCAGCGCCATTCCGGGACAAAAATACAAGGAGCAGTTCTTC,CSAIPGQKYKEQFF
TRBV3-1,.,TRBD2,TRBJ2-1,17,TGTGCCAGCAGCCAAGTAATCCTAGCGGGAGCGTACAATGAGCAGTTCTTC,CASSQVILAGAYNEQFF
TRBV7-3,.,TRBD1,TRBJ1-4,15,TGTGCCAGCAGCGTACCAGGGGGCCCTAATGAAAAACTGTTTTTT,CASSVPGGPNEKLFF
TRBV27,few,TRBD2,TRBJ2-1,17,TGTGCCAGCAGTTTATGGGCTAGCGGGAGTATAGAGAATGAGCAGTTCTTC,CASSLWASGSIENEQFF
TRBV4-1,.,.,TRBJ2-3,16,TGCGCCAGCAGCCAAGATGTAGGAAGGATCACAGATACGCAGTATTTT,CASSQDVGRITDTQYF